Reported below is one T cell receptor beta chain. This specimen comes from a study of T-cell memory formation after mild COVID-19. This CDR3 is built from 16 residues. The V end lost 3 bases, the J end lost 4 bases, and 15 bases lay between the germline ends. In germline, CDR1 is MGHRA, CDR2 YSYEKL. cDNA libraries for TCR alpha and TCR beta, carrying sample barcodes and UMIs, came from 5'RACE with constant-segment primers. One entry per CDR3 protein, called by TCRdb with MiXCR from the 5' RACE reads. In the table there are just over 200,000 distinct CDR3 sequences, 9% to 10% of which are singletons. The chain has TRBV4-1 and TRBJ2-2; D is unclear. The sample was PBMCs or a T cell subset sorted from them (not recorded which). The TCR comes from a man younger than 35 who had mild COVID-19 (a few samples of this study predate the infection). Cell type and time point are not known. The CDR3 sequence: CASSHPDPWGTGELFF. In nucleotides, the CDR3 is TGCGCCAGCAGCCATCCGGACCCCTGGGGCACCGGGGAGCTGTTTTTT.